The clone carrying this T cell receptor beta chain was seen at least ten times. Its specificity is unknown. CDR3 length: 14 residues. The germline CDR1 and CDR2 sequences are LGHDT and YNNKEL (reference sequence). Trimming took 0 bases from V and 1 from J, leaving 6 bases between them. The data were taken from a study of T cells in Graves' hyperthyroidism and ophthalmopathy. Whole-study context: Blood from the periphery was taken at initial diagnosis, before any treatment.

Researchers amplified the TCR beta CDR3 regions from RNA transcripts. An initial round of RT-PCR targeting the TCR CDR3 relied on the HTBI primer set. TCRdb re-derived calls from the multiplex PCR reads in MiXCR, one entry per CDR3 protein. The table records approximately 380,000 distinct CDR3 sequences, approximately 20% of them present only once. Those patients with uncontrolled infection, other autoimmune disease, pregnancy or lactation were excluded. General study results and limits: Ophthalmopathy was predicted by the model a median of about 6.5 months ahead of onset.

This clonotype was sampled from a woman in her late teens or twenties with Graves' hyperthyroidism. The rearrangement uses TRBV3-1 and TRBJ1-1, with D hard to call. The specimen sequenced was blood. In DNA, the CDR3 is TGTGCCAGCAGCCAAGAGGCTCCGAACACTGAAGCTTTCTTT. Residues: CASSQEAPNTEAFF. The whole variable domain, filled in from reference TRBV3-1 and TRBJ1-1, reads DTAVSQTPKYLVTQMGNDKSIKCEQNLGHDTMYWYKQDSKKFLKIMFSYNNKELIINETVPNRFSPKSPDKAHLNLHINSLELGDSAVYFCASSQEAPNTEAFFGQGTRLTVV.